Given below is one T cell receptor (beta chain) in context. Its target is not known. Unique molecular identifiers had been added to the TCR beta cDNA libraries. Researchers reported around 510,000 cDNA molecules coming from roughly 0.93 to 9.6 million T cells. TCRdb processed the PCR reads anew with MiXCR; each CDR3 protein has one entry. The table lists approximately 770,000 distinct CDR3 sequences, roughly 50% of them singletons. The record originates from a study of post-analysis software for immune sequencing data. On the study more broadly: The patients showed relapsing-remitting, secondary progressive and progressive-relapsing multiple sclerosis courses. The study, taken as a whole, reports: Versus controls, multiple sclerosis patients showed significantly lower diversity (normalized Chao1). TRBV5-6, TRBV5-1 and TRBV20-1 belonged to a set of roughly 5 TRBV segments that were more frequent in patients than controls.

CDR1 is DFQATT and CDR2 is SNEGSKA in the germline V gene (reference sequence). The V and J ends lost 1 base and 3 bases respectively, with 16 bases between them. The CDR3 spans 16 residues. The specimen sequenced was blood. This TCR was sampled from a girl under 18 with multiple sclerosis. This sequence joins TRBV20-1 and TRBJ2-1; D may be TRBD2 (6 bases). CDR3 in amino acids: CSARVALAANYNEQFF. The DNA for the CDR3 is TGCAGTGCTAGAGTCGCACTAGCAGCAAACTACAATGAGCAGTTCTTC.